These 18 T cell receptor beta chains were all obtained from the same sample, sequenced in a study of T cell responses to AZD1222 COVID-19 vaccine. Profiled with immunoSEQ multiplex PCR; TCRdb holds only in-frame clones, not every one. The sample has about 200,000 clones; about 93% are singletons. The starting material was peripheral blood, obtained 28 days after the second AZD1222 dose. These receptors were collected from an adult who received the AZD1222 COVID-19 vaccine.

The V and J genes are TRBV5-6 and TRBJ1-2; TRBD1 agrees at 7 bases. From germline, CDR1 is SGHDT and CDR2 YYEEEE. V was clipped by 3 bases and J by 6 bases; unmatched bases: 5. This CDR3 is built from 13 residues. DNA of the CDR3: TGTGCCAGCAGCTCTGACAGGGTAAATGGCTACACCTTC. Its translation: CASSSDRVNGYTF.

CDR3 nucleotide sequence: TGTGCCAGCAGGGGGATGGGGGAAAAACTGTTTTTT. This sequence encodes CASRGMGEKLFF. The chain combines TRBV2 with TRBJ1-4; D gene ambiguous. Trimming removed 6 bases from V and 8 bases from J, with 10 bases in between. CDR3 length equals 12 residues. Germline values: CDR1 SNHLY, CDR2 FYNNEI. The full variable domain, in which reference TRBV2 and TRBJ1-4 provide the parts outside the CDR3, is EPEVTQTPSHQVTQMGQEVILRCVPISNHLYFYWYRQILGQKVEFLVSFYNNEISEKSEIFDDQFSVERPDGSNFTLKIRSTKLEDSAMYFCASRGMGEKLFFGSGTQLSVL.

The J gene is TRBJ1-5, the V gene TRBV28, with 7 bases aligning to TRBD1. J lost 2 bases, V lost 6 bases, and 7 bases had no gene match. Germline V CDR1 and CDR2: MDHEN, SYDVKM. The CDR3 loop spans 15 amino acids. The CDR3 DNA reads as TGTGCCAGCAGAAACAGGGGAAATGGCAATCAGCCCCAGCATTTT. Its translation: CASRNRGNGNQPQHF.

The DNA for the CDR3 is TGTGCCAGCAGCTCCTCCGGGACAGGGGGCACTAATGAAAAACTGTTTTTT. This codes for CASSSSGTGGTNEKLFF. The chain carries TRBV5-5 and TRBJ1-4, with 12 nucleotides matching TRBD1. The CDR3 extends over 17 amino acids. The germline gives CDR1 SGHKS, CDR2 YYEKEE (reference sequence). The trim removed 3 bases at V and 2 bases at J, leaving 5 bases unmatched.

The chain carries TRBV25-1 and TRBJ2-2, with no clear D. The CDR3 is 12 residues long. V lost 3 bases and J 6 bases, leaving 5 bases between the germline ends. CDR1 and CDR2 from the germline V gene are MGHDK and SYGVNS. The CDR3 is CASSDLAGELFF. DNA of the CDR3: TGTGCCAGCAGTGACTTAGCCGGGGAGCTGTTTTTT.

This chain joins TRBV7-3 and TRBJ1-1; D remains unclear. V was trimmed by 3 bases and J by 1 base, leaving 9 bases between them. CDR1 and CDR2 (germline): SGHTA, FQGTGA. The CDR3 sequence is 14 residues long. As DNA, the CDR3 is TGTGCCAGCAGCTTGTCTCGGGCGAACACTGAAGCTTTCTTT. Translated, it gives CASSLSRANTEAFF.

This CDR3 is CASSIELAGGPRTDTQYF. The CDR3 DNA sequence: TGTGCCAGTAGTATAGAACTAGCGGGGGGGCCTCGCACAGATACGCAGTATTTT. This chain links TRBV19 with TRBJ2-3; 13 positions agree with TRBD2. The V and J ends lost 0 bases and 1 base, in that order; junction bases with no gene match: 4. The germline CDR1 and CDR2 sequences are LNHDA and SQIVND (reference sequence). This CDR3 contains 18 residues.

The gene calls are TRBV7-3 and TRBJ1-3; D is uncertain. Germline V lookup: CDR1 SGHTA, CDR2 FQGTGA. The CDR3 consists of 13 residues. V was shortened by 6 bases and J by 0 bases, with 6 bases between the two germline ends. The CDR3 DNA follows: TGTGCCAGCAGTCCCTTCTCTGGAAACACCATATATTTT. It is translated as CASSPFSGNTIYF.

CDR3 loop: CASSSGQGSNIQYF. The CDR3, as DNA: TGTGCCAGCAGCTCGGGACAGGGGAGCAACATTCAGTACTTC. The chain combines TRBV11-3 with TRBJ2-4; TRBD1 aligns across 10 bases. The V and J ends lost 4 bases and 7 bases, in that order; junction bases with no gene match: 4. The CDR3 totals 14 residues. Per germline, CDR1 SGHNT and CDR2 YENEEA.

The chain recombines TRBV5-1 with TRBJ2-2; 7 bases are shared with TRBD1. The CDR3 runs 18 residues. With V trimmed by 0 bases and J by 2 bases, 10 bases remained unmatched. CDR1 is SGHRS, CDR2 YFSETQ, per germline. This CDR3 is CASSLALTGTVNTGELFF. For the CDR3, the DNA is TGCGCCAGCAGCTTGGCACTGACCGGGACAGTTAACACCGGGGAGCTGTTTTTT.

The table lists this clone with a count of one. The chain combines TRBV7-5 with TRBJ2-7; the table assigns TRBD2, which was not confirmed against the DNA. TRBV7-5 is a pseudogene locus. CDR3 length: 14 amino acids. In DNA form, the CDR3 reads TGTGTCAGAAGCTTAGAGGCGTCGGGCTACGAGCAGTACTTC. Residues: CVRSLEASGYEQYF.

This rearrangement joins TRBV7-2 to TRBJ2-5; TRBD1 agrees at 12 bases. CDR3 size: 15 residues. Germline CDR1 is SGHTA and CDR2 is FQGNSA. Germline trimming cut 5 bases from V and 4 bases from J; bases unmatched to any gene: 5. CDR3 region: CASSPGTGGSETQYF. The DNA for the CDR3 is TGTGCCAGCAGCCCCGGGACAGGGGGCTCAGAGACCCAGTACTTC. Filled out from reference TRBV7-2 and TRBJ2-5, the complete variable domain reads GAGVSQSPSNKVTEKGKDVELRCDPISGHTALYWYRQSLGQGLEFLIYFQGNSAPDKSGLPSDRFSAERTGGSVSTLTIQRTQQEDSAVYLCASSPGTGGSETQYFGPGTRLLVL.

The J gene is TRBJ2-1, the V gene TRBV6-4; 10 positions agree with TRBD1. From germline, CDR1 is MRHNA and CDR2 SNTAGT. V dropped 4 bases and J dropped 7; count of bases not matched to a gene: 4. The CDR3 spans 14 residues. The CDR3 nucleotides read TGTGCCAGCAGTGCAAGACAGGGGGCGAATGAGCAGTTCTTC. This gives the protein CASSARQGANEQFF.

The rearrangement joins TRBV4-1 to TRBJ1-2; D is uncertain. The CDR3 extends over 15 amino acids. Looked up from germline, CDR1 is MGHRA and CDR2 is YSYEKL. V was shortened by 4 bases and J by 2 bases, with 14 bases between the two germline ends. The CDR3 sequence: CASSPLGLGNYGYTF. The CDR3 DNA sequence: TGCGCCAGCAGCCCCCTCGGTCTGGGGAACTATGGCTACACCTTC.

This sequence joins TRBV24-1 and TRBJ2-1; tentative D call: TRBD2 (5 bases). The V gene lost 5 bases and the J gene lost 6 bases, with 13 bases spanning the gap. The CDR3 loop spans 14 amino acids. Germline V gives CDR1 KGHDR, CDR2 SFDVKD. The CDR3 DNA reads as TGTGCCACCAGTGCCTCGGGGAATCGCAATGAGCAGTTCTTC. It encodes CATSASGNRNEQFF.

The V gene is TRBV5-1, the J gene TRBJ1-4, with D maybe TRBD1 (5 bases). V was cut by 4 bases and J by 7 bases, with 8 bases left in between. Germline-derived CDR1 and CDR2 are SGHRS and YFSETQ. The CDR3 runs to 12 residues. CDR3 in amino acids: CASSGTAEKLFF. The DNA for the CDR3 is TGCGCCAGCAGCGGGACGGCTGAAAAACTGTTTTTT.

This chain uses TRBV7-3 with TRBJ2-2; 8 positions match TRBD1. Per the germline V gene, CDR1 is SGHTA and CDR2 is FQGTGA. CDR3 length: 18 amino acids. V trimming: 1 base; J trimming: 1 base; junction bases outside the gene matches: 8. The CDR3 is CASSLRGGDRRNTGELFF. As DNA, the CDR3 is TGTGCCAGCAGCTTAAGGGGCGGGGACAGGCGGAACACCGGGGAGCTGTTTTTT.

The V gene is TRBV7-2, the J gene TRBJ1-1; no firm D call. V shed 2 bases and J shed 0 bases, with 10 bases lying between them. CDR3 size: 15 residues. Per germline, CDR1 SGHTA and CDR2 FQGNSA. CDR3 residues: CASSLFPMLNTEAFF. In DNA, the CDR3 is TGTGCCAGCAGCTTATTTCCAATGCTGAACACTGAAGCTTTCTTT.